A selection of T cell receptor beta chains follows, all from one sample in a study of liver allograft versus peripheral blood T cells. A single record per CDR3 protein comes from TCRdb applying MiXCR to the reads. The data show 7,500 to 9,000 distinct CDR3 sequences, 15% to 20% seen once. The receptors derive from a human patient who had a liver transplant. These T cells may partly come from the graft donor. CDR3s include the opening cysteine and the closing phenylalanine or tryptophan. D genes are given only for firm matches. Clone size is stated in some rows and not others, as once, few, many or a class when expanded.

D	V	size	J	CDR3	DNA
-	TRBV30	medium-sized	TRBJ1-6	CAWGGHYNSPLHF	TGTGCCTGGGGGGGACATTATAATTCACCCCTCCACTTT
TRBD1	TRBV20-1	-	TRBJ2-7	CSAIPGQGTYEQYF	TGCAGTGCCATTCCGGGACAGGGGACCTACGAGCAGTACTTC
-	TRBV6-5	many	TRBJ1-1	CASSAYSEPNTEAFF	TGTGCCAGCAGTGCCTACTCAGAGCCGAACACTGAAGCTTTCTTT
-	TRBV19	medium-sized	TRBJ2-2	CASSRKPNTGELFF	TGTGCCAGTAGTAGGAAGCCGAACACCGGGGAGCTGTTTTTT
TRBD1	TRBV30	few	TRBJ1-6	CAWSVGQGYNSPLHF	TGTGCCTGGAGTGTAGGACAGGGCTATAATTCACCCCTCCACTTT
-	TRBV18	medium-sized	TRBJ2-7	CASSPGVRQNYEQYF	TGTGCCAGCTCACCTGGCGTGAGGCAGAACTACGAGCAGTACTTC
-	TRBV25-1	few	TRBJ1-1	CASSDMGGWNSEAFF	TGTGCCAGCAGTGATATGGGGGGATGGAATTCTGAAGCTTTCTTT
TRBD1	TRBV12-3/TRBV12-4	medium-sized	TRBJ1-2	CASRATGGGYTF	TGTGCCAGCAGAGCCACAGGGGGTGGCTACACCTTC
TRBD2	TRBV7-9	-	TRBJ2-4	CASSLIRDSGSLAKNIQYF	TGTGCCAGCAGCTTAATCCGAGATAGCGGGAGCCTAGCCAAAAACATTCAGTACTTC
TRBD2	TRBV9	medium-sized	TRBJ2-3	CASSVIPVAGGWGDTQYF	TGTGCCAGCAGCGTAATCCCAGTAGCGGGGGGGTGGGGAGATACGCAGTATTTT
-	TRBV20-1	few	TRBJ2-7	CSASWGMTYEQYF	TGCAGTGCTAGTTGGGGAATGACCTACGAGCAGTACTTC
TRBD1	TRBV7-2	medium-sized	TRBJ1-3	CASSSGQGARNTIYF	TGTGCCAGCAGCTCCGGACAGGGGGCCAGAAACACCATATATTTT
TRBD1	TRBV7-2	medium-sized	TRBJ1-2	CASSLLAGGGYTF	TGTGCCAGCAGCCTCCTGGCAGGGGGAGGCTACACCTTC
-	TRBV10-1	few	TRBJ1-1	CASSEASGSPEAFF	TGCGCCAGCAGTGAAGCATCAGGGAGCCCTGAAGCTTTCTTT
-	TRBV19	medium-sized	TRBJ1-2	CASSILDEANYGYTF	TGTGCCAGTAGTATCCTGGATGAGGCTAACTATGGCTACACCTTC
TRBD1	TRBV7-2	medium-sized	TRBJ1-2	CASSQLTGGYGYTF	TGTGCCAGCAGCCAACTGACAGGGGGCTATGGCTACACCTTC
-	TRBV6-1	medium-sized	TRBJ1-2	CASSEAPGKGYGYTF	TGTGCCAGCAGTGAAGCGCCAGGGAAGGGCTATGGCTACACCTTC
TRBD1	TRBV7-9	medium-sized	TRBJ1-6	CASSRDRGNSPLHF	TGTGCCAGCAGCCGGGACAGGGGGAATTCACCCCTCCACTTT
-	TRBV28	few	TRBJ2-3	CASSPGLRSDTQYF	TGTGCCAGCAGCCCCGGACTCAGGTCAGATACGCAGTATTTT
-	TRBV3-1	-	TRBJ1-3	CASSQDPVSSGNTIYF	TGTGCCAGCAGCCAAGATCCGGTTAGCTCTGGAAACACCATATATTTT
TRBD2	TRBV6-2/TRBV6-3	many	TRBJ2-1	CASSLPGTSGNEQFF	TGTGCCAGCAGTCTACCCGGGACTAGCGGAAATGAGCAGTTCTTC
TRBD1	TRBV19	medium-sized	TRBJ2-1	CASSITSPGQGVNNEQFF	TGTGCCAGTAGTATAACGTCTCCCGGACAGGGAGTAAACAATGAGCAGTTCTTC
TRBD1	TRBV6-2/TRBV6-3	many	TRBJ2-7	CASRGTGGSYEQYF	TGTGCCAGCAGGGGTACAGGGGGCTCCTACGAGCAGTACTTC
-	TRBV3-1	few	TRBJ1-4	CASSQNLMGEKLFF	TGTGCCAGCAGCCAAAATCTCATGGGAGAAAAACTGTTTTTT
TRBD1	TRBV7-2	medium-sized	TRBJ2-1	CASSGDLGQGYEQFF	TGTGCCAGCAGCGGAGACCTGGGACAGGGCTATGAGCAGTTCTTC
TRBD1	TRBV6-2/TRBV6-3	medium-sized	TRBJ2-6	CASSSLRDRHSGANVLTF	TGTGCCAGCAGTTCTCTCCGGGACAGACACTCTGGGGCCAACGTCCTGACTTTC
-	TRBV30	medium-sized	TRBJ1-3	CAWSVGFSGNTIYF	TGTGCCTGGAGTGTTGGGTTCTCTGGAAACACCATATATTTT
-	TRBV3-1	-	TRBJ2-1	CASSSWGTPTIGEQFF	TGTGCCAGCAGCTCCTGGGGCACCCCCACAATTGGTGAGCAGTTCTTC
-	TRBV14	-	TRBJ1-3	CASSTGLYTIYF	TGTGCCAGCAGCACAGGGTTGTACACCATATATTTT
-	TRBV3-1	few	TRBJ1-5	CASSQYSNQPQHF	TGTGCCAGCAGCCAGTATAGCAATCAGCCCCAGCATTTT
TRBD1	TRBV19	medium-sized	TRBJ1-2	CASRPSGGGYGYTF	TGTGCCAGTCGGCCTTCAGGGGGCGGCTATGGCTACACCTTC
-	TRBV20-1	few	TRBJ2-7	CSATGPLYEQYF	TGCAGTGCTACGGGACCTCTCTACGAGCAGTACTTC
TRBD2	TRBV29-1	medium-sized	TRBJ2-3	CSVRGATGGEKQYF	TGCAGCGTGCGGGGGGCGACAGGTGGGGAAAAGCAGTATTTT
-	TRBV6-5	medium-sized	TRBJ1-5	CASKRAGQPQHF	TGTGCCAGCAAAAGGGCGGGACAGCCCCAGCATTTT
TRBD1	TRBV10-3	many	TRBJ2-7	CAISDGQGTYEQYF	TGTGCCATCAGTGACGGACAGGGGACCTACGAGCAGTACTTC
-	TRBV20-1	medium-sized	TRBJ1-4	CSASRFGLQEKLFF	TGCAGTGCTAGCCGTTTTGGGCTACAGGAAAAACTGTTTTTT
-	TRBV27	medium-sized	TRBJ2-6	CASSYSGAGANVLTF	TGTGCCAGCAGTTATAGCGGCGCTGGGGCCAACGTCCTGACTTTC
TRBD2	TRBV15	medium-sized	TRBJ2-1	CATSRGLAYHYNEQFF	TGTGCCACCAGCCGGGGACTAGCGTACCACTACAATGAGCAGTTCTTC
-	TRBV30	many	TRBJ1-5	CAWSVRTPYSNQPQHF	TGTGCCTGGAGTGTACGTACTCCCTATAGCAATCAGCCCCAGCATTTT
-	TRBV6-1	medium-sized	TRBJ1-6	CASIRQMDNSPLHF	TGTGCCAGCATCCGACAGATGGATAATTCACCCCTCCACTTT
-	TRBV2	-	TRBJ1-2	CASKDTFYGRDPGYTF	TGTGCCAGCAAAGACACTTTCTATGGACGGGATCCTGGCTACACCTTC
-	TRBV27	-	TRBJ2-3	CASSLSQGSDTQYF	TGTGCCAGCAGTTTATCACAGGGTTCAGATACGCAGTATTTT
TRBD1	TRBV20-1	many	TRBJ1-5	CSASPFPGTGHNQPQHF	TGCAGTGCTAGCCCTTTTCCCGGGACAGGGCACAATCAGCCCCAGCATTTT
-	TRBV9	few	TRBJ2-3	CASSVGLDSSTDTQYF	TGTGCCAGCAGCGTAGGCCTGGACAGTAGCACAGATACGCAGTATTTT